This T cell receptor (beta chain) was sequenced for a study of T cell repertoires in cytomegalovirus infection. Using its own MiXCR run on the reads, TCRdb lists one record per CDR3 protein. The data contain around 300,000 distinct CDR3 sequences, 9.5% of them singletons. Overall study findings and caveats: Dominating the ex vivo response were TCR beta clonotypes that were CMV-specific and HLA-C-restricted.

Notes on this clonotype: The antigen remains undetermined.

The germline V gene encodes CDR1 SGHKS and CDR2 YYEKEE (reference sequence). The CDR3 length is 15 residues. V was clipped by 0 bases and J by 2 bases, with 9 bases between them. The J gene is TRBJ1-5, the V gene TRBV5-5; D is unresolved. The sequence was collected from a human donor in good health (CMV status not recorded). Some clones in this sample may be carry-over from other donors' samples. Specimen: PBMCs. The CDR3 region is CASSLVGRRNQPQHF. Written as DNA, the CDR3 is TGTGCCAGCAGCTTGGTGGGTCGACGCAATCAGCCCCAGCATTTT. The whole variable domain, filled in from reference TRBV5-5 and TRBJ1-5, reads DAGVTQSPTHLIKTRGQQVTLRCSPISGHKSVSWYQQVLGQGPQFIFQYYEKEERGRGNFPDRFSARQFPNYSSELNVNALLLGDSALYLCASSLVGRRNQPQHFGDGTRLSIL.